This T cell receptor beta chain was recovered during a study of blood T cell repertoires in COVID-19. On the study more broadly: Acute-phase and convalescent COVID-19 samples originated in the United States, Italy and Spain.

Authors' processing steps: By means of reference gene primer amplification, nucleated cell counts were estimated. Using immunoSEQ multiplex PCR, the repertoire was profiled, and TCRdb retains in-frame clones only, with some absent. The V and J calls and clone size are taken from that table; D and trimming were inferred from the DNA. The sample lists about 140,000 clones, approximately 80% occurring once. The count of this clone is one. The V end was cut by 7 bases, the J end by 5 bases, with 17 bases between. Germline V gene sequence: CDR1 SNHLY, CDR2 FYNNEI. The CDR3 sequence is 14 residues long. Material: peripheral blood. The source of this sequence is a man over 45 with acute or convalescent COVID-19. The chain employs TRBV2 and TRBJ1-1, with D possibly matching TRBD1 (6 bases). The CDR3 bases are TGTGCCAGCACCCTAGACACTCAGGGGACTGAAGCTTTCTTT. Protein: CASTLDTQGTEAFF.